This T cell receptor (beta chain) was profiled in a study of CD8 T cells in Susac syndrome. This clonotype appeared once. After extraction with the RNeasy kit, roughly 0.5 to 1 ug of the RNA was reverse transcribed using random hexamers. Amplification of TCR beta CDR3 used immunoSEQ multiplex PCR across 54 Vbeta and 13 Jbeta. TCRdb fed the immunoSEQ multiplex PCR reads into MiXCR, producing one record per CDR3 protein. Of 100,000 to 150,000 distinct CDR3 sequences detected, over 85% appear once; the ten largest clones hold over 0.3%. Peripheral blood CD8+ and CD4+ T cells were profiled by TCR beta sequencing. Purification of the CD8+ and CD4+ T cells relied on negative isolation, and TEMRA cells underwent FACS enrichment. The V end lost 3 bases, the J end lost 7 bases, and 14 bases lay between the germline ends. The CDR3 runs to 13 residues. Looked up from germline, CDR1 is SGHDT and CDR2 is YYEEEE.

The chain carries TRBV5-6 and TRBJ2-7; perhaps TRBD1 as D (6 bases). The clonotype comes from a human donor with multiple sclerosis. Sequenced material: CD8+ T cells from PBMCs. The CDR3 region is CASSWGPTGEQYV. The CDR3 region has the DNA TGTGCCAGCAGCTGGGGGCCCACGGGGGAGCAGTACGTC.